Following are 24 T cell receptor beta chains from one sample sequenced in a study of T cells in Graves' hyperthyroidism and ophthalmopathy. TCR beta CDR3 region amplification was performed from RNA transcripts. HTBI primers drove first-round RT-PCR of the TCR CDR3. TCRdb re-called the multiplex PCR reads with MiXCR, one entry per CDR3 protein. The data contain about 380,000 distinct CDR3 sequences, about 18% of them singletons. The specimen was blood. All receptors derive from a man aged 18 to 30 with Graves' ophthalmopathy.

Many counts were recorded for this clonotype. V usage is TRBV28 and J usage is TRBJ2-3; TRBD2 aligns across 8 bases. From germline, CDR1 is MDHEN and CDR2 SYDVKM. CDR3 length equals 16 residues. V lost 2 bases to trimming and J lost 4 bases; unmatched junction nucleotides: 8. The CDR3 spells CASSLTGGGISDTQYF. As DNA, the CDR3 is TGTGCCAGCAGTTTAACAGGCGGGGGGATATCAGATACGCAGTATTTT.

This clonotype came up many times. The rearrangement joins TRBV24-1 to TRBJ2-7; perhaps TRBD2 as D (5 bases). The CDR3 has 15 residues. V lost 0 bases and J lost 4, with 12 bases in between. Germline V gene lookup returns CDR1 KGHDR and CDR2 SFDVKD. The CDR3 DNA follows: TGTGCCACCAGTGATTTGACGGCCTCGGGGTACGAGCAGTACTTC. Amino acid sequence: CATSDLTASGYEQYF.

The DNA of the CDR3 is TGTGCCACCAGCAGACAACAGGGAACTGAAGCTTTCTTT. It translates to CATSRQQGTEAFF. The chain links TRBV15 to TRBJ1-1; D is possibly TRBD1 (6 bases). The V end lost 2 bases, the J end lost 5 bases, and 9 bases lay between the germline ends. The CDR3 consists of 13 residues. Germline loops: CDR1 LNHNV, CDR2 YYDKDF (reference sequence).

This clonotype showed up many times. The CDR3 DNA follows: TGTGCCAGCAGCGTAGGGGCAGGGGAAAGCTACACCTTC. Translation: CASSVGAGESYTF. V and J are TRBV9 and TRBJ1-2; tentative D call: TRBD1 (6 bases). Germline values: CDR1 SGDLS, CDR2 YYNGEE. Trimming stripped 0 bases from V and 9 bases from J, with 12 bases between. The CDR3 runs to 13 residues.

The chain employs TRBV29-1 and TRBJ1-1; no firm D call. Germline V gene sequence: CDR1 SQVTM, CDR2 ANQGSEA. V gave up 2 bases and J gave up 3 bases, with 13 bases separating them. CDR3 length equals 14 residues. As DNA, the CDR3 is TGCAGCGTTGAATTGGCAGCTACATACACTGAAGCTTTCTTT. Translating gives CSVELAATYTEAFF.

The sample holds many counts of this clonotype. V is TRBV4-1 and J is TRBJ1-5; no reliable D call. From germline, CDR1 is MGHRA and CDR2 YSYEKL. This CDR3 region has 14 residues. With 3 bases removed from V and 1 base from J, the gap between germline ends came to 7 bases. CDR3 sequence reads: CASSQRGSNQPQHF. Here the CDR3 DNA reads TGCGCCAGCAGCCAGCGTGGGAGCAATCAGCCCCAGCATTTT.

In this sample, this clonotype turned up a few times. The DNA of the CDR3 is TGCAGCGTTCGCGGATTCTATGGCTACACCTTC. Its translation: CSVRGFYGYTF. The chain joins TRBV29-1 to TRBJ1-2; D gene uncertain. The CDR3 runs 11 residues. CDR1 SQVTM and CDR2 ANQGSEA come from the germline V gene. V lost 5 bases to trimming and J lost 4 bases, with 8 bases between them.

The table lists this clonotype with many counts. The rearrangement joins TRBV6-1 to TRBJ1-2; TRBD1 agrees at 8 bases. The CDR3 spans 16 residues. V shed 6 bases and J 0 bases; nucleotides not matched to a gene: 9. Per germline, CDR1 MNHNS and CDR2 SASEGT. This CDR3 reads CASSRQGMGANYGYTF. The CDR3 nucleotides read TGTGCCAGCAGCCGACAGGGGATGGGGGCTAACTATGGCTACACCTTC.

This clonotype was observed many times. The J gene is TRBJ1-6, the V gene TRBV5-1; perhaps TRBD1 as D (6 bases). Germline CDR1 reads SGHRS; CDR2 reads YFSETQ. This CDR3 contains 18 residues. Trimming shortened V by 0 bases and J by 9 bases, and 22 bases separated the two germline ends. The CDR3 region is CASSLGSLRGGSGSPLHF. Written as DNA, the CDR3 is TGCGCCAGCAGCTTGGGGTCTTTGAGGGGGGGCAGCGGTTCACCCCTCCACTTT.

This clonotype was found many times. The chain carries TRBV2 and TRBJ2-1, with D possibly TRBD2 on 5 matching bases. Trimming removed 6 bases from V and 3 bases from J, with 9 bases in between. This CDR3 is 13 amino acids long. Germline CDR1 reads SNHLY; CDR2 reads FYNNEI. This CDR3 reads CASRRADYNEQFF. The DNA for the CDR3 is TGTGCCAGCAGACGAGCGGACTACAATGAGCAGTTCTTC.

This chain connects TRBV5-1 to TRBJ1-3, with 7 positions matching TRBD1. This CDR3 has 14 amino acids. V lost 4 bases and J lost 4; bases outside the gene matches: 5. CDR1 and CDR2 (germline): SGHRS, YFSETQ. DNA of the CDR3: TGCGCCAGCAGCAGCTCGGACAGGGGAAACACCATATATTTT. This encodes CASSSSDRGNTIYF.

Only a few counts were recorded for this clonotype. The V call is TRBV11-3, the J call TRBJ1-1; 9 bases are shared with TRBD1. The CDR3 length is 16 residues. With 5 bases clipped from V and 5 bases from J, the junction kept 12 bases outside the gene matches. Germline CDR1 and CDR2: SGHNT and YENEEA. CDR3 sequence: CASSPGQGTGSTEAFF. The DNA of the CDR3 is TGTGCCAGCAGCCCAGGACAGGGGACGGGATCAACTGAAGCTTTCTTT.

This chain joins TRBV9 and TRBJ2-5; D uncertain. Trimming cost V 4 bases and J 2 bases, with 15 bases left between them. There are 15 residues in the CDR3. Germline CDR1 is SGDLS and CDR2 is YYNGEE. CDR3 nucleotides: TGTGCCAGCAGCCCAGAGCCGGGCGATCAAGAGACCCAGTACTTC. Protein product: CASSPEPGDQETQYF.

This clonotype was observed many times. J is TRBJ2-4 and V is TRBV7-9; D remains ambiguous. V lost 5 bases to trimming and J lost 0 bases, with 14 bases between them. Germline V gene data show CDR1 as SEHNR and CDR2 as FQNEAQ (reference sequence). The CDR3 contains 16 residues. This CDR3 reads CASSPKPGIAKNIQYF. CDR3 in DNA: TGTGCCAGCAGCCCAAAGCCTGGAATAGCCAAAAACATTCAGTACTTC.

This clonotype was recorded at least ten times. J is TRBJ2-3 and V is TRBV5-1, with 8 nucleotides matching TRBD2. Germline CDR1 SGHRS, CDR2 YFSETQ. The CDR3 sequence is 15 residues long. The ends lost 4 bases at V and 5 bases at J; junction bases unmatched: 9. CDR3 bases: TGCGCCAGCAGCCCAGGGACTAGTGGGGTAGATACGCAGTATTTT. It yields the protein CASSPGTSGVDTQYF. Supplemented by reference TRBV5-1 and TRBJ2-3, the full variable domain reads KAGVTQTPRYLIKTRGQQVTLSCSPISGHRSVSWYQQTPGQGLQFLFEYFSETQRNKGNFPGRFSGRQFSNSRSEMNVSTLELGDSALYLCASSPGTSGVDTQYFGPGTRLTVL.

The V and J genes are TRBV6-1 and TRBJ2-1; no reliable D call. This CDR3 comprises 13 residues. V shed 5 bases and J shed 4 bases, with 9 bases lying between them. The germline V gene encodes CDR1 MNHNS and CDR2 SASEGT. The CDR3, as DNA: TGTGCCAGCAGTAGGGCCCTATACAATGAGCAGTTCTTC. The encoded protein is CASSRALYNEQFF.

This clonotype is a singleton in its sample. Since a much larger clone is just one base distant, this may be a read error. The rearrangement joins TRBV24-1 to TRBJ2-2; the D is unclear. Germline loops: CDR1 KGHDR, CDR2 SFDVKD. The germline V and J ends were trimmed by 10 bases and 1 base, with 12 bases remaining between them. The CDR3 spans 14 residues. The CDR3 is CATSTCLNTGELFF. The CDR3 DNA is TGTGCCACGTCGACATGCCTGAACACCGGGGAGCTGTTTTTT.

In this sample, this clonotype turned up a few times. The chain joins TRBV9 to TRBJ2-1; 7 bases align to TRBD2. CDR3 length equals 15 residues. Losses at the gene ends were 4 bases for V and 2 bases for J; bases not matched to a gene: 6. The V gene's germline CDR1 is SGDLS and CDR2 YYNGEE. Written as DNA, the CDR3 is TGTGCCAGCAGCCCAAGCGGGGCCCCCTACAATGAGCAGTTCTTC. Protein: CASSPSGAPYNEQFF. The variable domain in full, with the rest retrieved from reference TRBV9 and TRBJ2-1, is DSGVTQTPKHLITATGQRVTLRCSPRSGDLSVYWYQQSLDQGLQFLIQYYNGEERAKGNILERFSAQQFPDLHSELNLSSLELGDSALYFCASSPSGAPYNEQFFGPGTRLTVL.

The chain joins TRBV5-1 to TRBJ2-7; TRBD1 is a possible D gene (5 bases). This CDR3 has 13 amino acids. V lost 5 bases, J lost 2 bases, and 11 bases lay in between. Germline CDR1 SGHRS, CDR2 YFSETQ. The CDR3 spells CASRAVQAYEQYF. CDR3 coding DNA: TGCGCCAGCAGGGCGGTACAGGCCTACGAGCAGTACTTC.

V gene TRBV7-9 combines with J gene TRBJ2-2, with TRBD1 as a possible D gene (6 bases). The V gene's germline CDR1 is SEHNR and CDR2 FQNEAQ (reference sequence). Trimming took off 9 bases at V and 1 base at J, with 18 bases between the two ends. The CDR3 has 16 amino acids. CDR3 sequence reads: CARGEMSRGNTGELFF. In DNA form, the CDR3 reads TGTGCCAGGGGAGAGATGAGCAGGGGGAACACCGGGGAGCTGTTTTTT.

This clonotype was seen many times. V is TRBV12-3 or TRBV12-4 and J is TRBJ2-2; 10 bases agree with TRBD2. V shed 3 bases, J shed 1 base, and the junction held 5 bases outside the gene matches. The CDR3 extends over 17 amino acids. The chain's CDR3 is CASSFLAGDLNTGELFF. CDR3 sequence (DNA): TGTGCCAGCAGTTTTCTAGCGGGGGACCTGAACACCGGGGAGCTGTTTTTT.

This clonotype was counted only a few times. CDR3 protein: CASSEDLGVINQPQHF. In DNA form, the CDR3 reads TGTGCCAGCAGTGAAGATTTGGGGGTAATAAATCAGCCCCAGCATTTT. The V gene is TRBV6-1, the J gene TRBJ1-5; maybe TRBD1 (5 bases). Germline V gene sequence: CDR1 MNHNS, CDR2 SASEGT. The CDR3 consists of 16 residues. Deletions cut 1 base from V and 4 bases from J, with 14 bases between.

This clonotype was picked up a small number of times. The gene calls are TRBV5-6 and TRBJ1-6, with D possibly matching TRBD1 (5 bases). The germline V and J ends were trimmed by 0 bases and 6 bases, with 10 bases remaining between them. CDR3 length: 15 residues. Germline loops: CDR1 SGHDT, CDR2 YYEEEE. As DNA, the CDR3 is TGTGCCAGCAGCTTGGGGGGCGGAATTAATTCACCCCTCCACTTT. Translated: CASSLGGGINSPLHF.

V usage is TRBV6-4 and J usage is TRBJ2-5; D is undetermined. This CDR3 comprises 13 residues. With 2 bases removed from V and 5 bases from J, the gap between germline ends came to 9 bases. Germline CDR1 reads MRHNA; CDR2 reads SNTAGT. DNA for the CDR3: TGTGCCAGCAGTGACCCAGCCGGGGAGACCCAGTACTTC. Encoded protein: CASSDPAGETQYF.